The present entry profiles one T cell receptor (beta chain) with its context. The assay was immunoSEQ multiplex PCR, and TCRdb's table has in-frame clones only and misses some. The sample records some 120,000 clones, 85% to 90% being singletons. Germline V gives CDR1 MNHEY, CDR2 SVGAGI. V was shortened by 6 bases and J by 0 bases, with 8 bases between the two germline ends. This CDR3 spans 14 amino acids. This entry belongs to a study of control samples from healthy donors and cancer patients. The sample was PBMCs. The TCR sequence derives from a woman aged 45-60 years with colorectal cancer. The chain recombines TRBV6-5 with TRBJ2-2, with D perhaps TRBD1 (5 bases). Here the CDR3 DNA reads TGTGCCAGCAGGGACAACACGAACACCGGGGAGCTGTTTTTT. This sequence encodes CASRDNTNTGELFF.